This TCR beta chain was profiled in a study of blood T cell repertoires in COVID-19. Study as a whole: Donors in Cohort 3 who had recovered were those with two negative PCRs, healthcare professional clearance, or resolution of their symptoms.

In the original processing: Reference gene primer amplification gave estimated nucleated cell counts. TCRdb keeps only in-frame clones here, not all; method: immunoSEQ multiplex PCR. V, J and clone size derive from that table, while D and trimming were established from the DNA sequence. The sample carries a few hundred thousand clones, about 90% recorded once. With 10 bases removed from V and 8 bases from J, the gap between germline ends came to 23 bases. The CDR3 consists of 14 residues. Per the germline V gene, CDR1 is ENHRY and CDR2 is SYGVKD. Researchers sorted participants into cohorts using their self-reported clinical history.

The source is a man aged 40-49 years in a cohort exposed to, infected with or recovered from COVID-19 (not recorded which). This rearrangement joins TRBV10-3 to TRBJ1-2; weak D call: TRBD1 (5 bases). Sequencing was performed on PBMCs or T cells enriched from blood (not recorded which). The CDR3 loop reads CATRGAGSERGYTF. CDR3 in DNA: TGTGCCACTCGCGGGGCAGGTTCTGAGCGGGGCTACACCTTC.